This T cell receptor beta chain emerged from a study of blood T cells in healthy people across ages. Points on this clonotype: Its antigen remains unidentified.

The germline CDR1 and CDR2 sequences are LNHNV and YYDKDF (reference sequence). Trimming at V came to 0 bases and at J to 4 bases, leaving 3 bases not matched to a gene. The CDR3 length is 15 residues. It was with a sample-barcoded 5' primer and a J-beta primer mix that a second PCR of about 7 to 12 cycles was run. A tag from a template-switch adaptor with 12 random nucleotides marked each cDNA molecule. No fewer than 2.5 million CDR3-containing paired-end reads came from each sample. TCRdb reprocessed the 5' RACE reads with MiXCR, giving one entry per CDR3 protein. The table lists some 370,000 distinct CDR3 sequences, roughly half of them singletons, with 51% in the top ten. General study findings and limits: When set beside aged donors, long-lived donors presented more naive CD4+ cells and higher diversity.

The sample providers were healthy Caucasian people from Russia, aged about 6 to 100. This sequence was found in a man between 60 and 70 years old in good health. J is TRBJ2-7 and V is TRBV15; 10 positions match TRBD2. Sequencing was carried out using blood. The CDR3 protein is CATSRDSSGSYEQYF. CDR3 coding DNA: TGTGCCACCAGCAGAGATTCTAGCGGGAGTTACGAGCAGTACTTC. Drawing the rest from reference TRBV15 and TRBJ2-7, the complete variable domain is DAMVIQNPRYQVTQFGKPVTLSCSQTLNHNVMYWYQQKSSQAPKLLFHYYDKDFNNEADTPDNFQSRRPNTSFCFLDIRSPGLGDTAMYLCATSRDSSGSYEQYFGPGTRLTVT.